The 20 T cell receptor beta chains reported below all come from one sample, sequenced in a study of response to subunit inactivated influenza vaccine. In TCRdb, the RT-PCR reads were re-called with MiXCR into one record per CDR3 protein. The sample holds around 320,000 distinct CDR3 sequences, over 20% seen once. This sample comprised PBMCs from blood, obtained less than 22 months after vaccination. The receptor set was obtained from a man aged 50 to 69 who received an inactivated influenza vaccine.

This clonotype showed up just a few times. CDR3 protein: CASSLRGQHGNQPQHF. The DNA for the CDR3 is TGTGCCAGCAGTCTTAGGGGCCAACATGGCAATCAGCCCCAGCATTTT. The chain employs TRBV12-3 or TRBV12-4 and TRBJ1-5, with a weak D call TRBD1 (5 bases). The CDR3 is made up of 16 amino acids. Trimming cost V 5 bases and J 2 bases, with 16 bases left between them.

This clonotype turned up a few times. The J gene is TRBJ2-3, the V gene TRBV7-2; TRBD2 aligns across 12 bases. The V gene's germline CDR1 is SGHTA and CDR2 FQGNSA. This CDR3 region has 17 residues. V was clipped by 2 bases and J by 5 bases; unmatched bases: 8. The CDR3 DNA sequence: TGTGCCAGCAGCTTATACCTAGCGGGAGGGCCGGGAGATACGCAGTATTTT. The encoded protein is CASSLYLAGGPGDTQYF.

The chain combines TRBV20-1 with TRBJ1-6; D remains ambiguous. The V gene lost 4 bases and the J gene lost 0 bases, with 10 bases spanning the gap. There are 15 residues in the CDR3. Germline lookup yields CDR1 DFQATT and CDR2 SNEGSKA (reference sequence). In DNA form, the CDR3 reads TGCAGTGCTACCTCTGAGGGCTCCTATAATTCACCCCTCCACTTT. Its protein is CSATSEGSYNSPLHF.

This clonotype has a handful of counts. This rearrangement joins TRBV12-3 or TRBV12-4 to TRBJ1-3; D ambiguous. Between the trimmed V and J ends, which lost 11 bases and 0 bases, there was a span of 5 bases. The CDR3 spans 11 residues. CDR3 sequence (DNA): TGTGCCTCCAACTCTGGAAACACCATATATTTT. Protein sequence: CASNSGNTIYF.

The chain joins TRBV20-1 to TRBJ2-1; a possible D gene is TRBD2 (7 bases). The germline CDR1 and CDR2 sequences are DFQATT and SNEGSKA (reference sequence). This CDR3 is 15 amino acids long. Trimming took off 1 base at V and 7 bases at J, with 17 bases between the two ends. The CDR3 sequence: CSARVGGGLRNEQFF. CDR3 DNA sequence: TGCAGTGCTAGAGTTGGGGGGGGCCTTAGGAATGAGCAGTTCTTC.

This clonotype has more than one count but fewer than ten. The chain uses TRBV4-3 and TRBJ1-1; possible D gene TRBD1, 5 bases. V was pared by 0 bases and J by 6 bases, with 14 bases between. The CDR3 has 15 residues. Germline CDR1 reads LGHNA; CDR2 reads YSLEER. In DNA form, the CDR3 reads TGCGCCAGCAGCCAAGACAGGAGAAGGGGTTCTGAAGCTTTCTTT. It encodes CASSQDRRRGSEAFF.

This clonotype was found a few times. The CDR3 loop reads CASSVDYMTGELFF. The CDR3 region has the DNA TGTGCCAGCAGCGTAGACTACATGACCGGGGAGCTGTTTTTT. J is TRBJ2-2 and V is TRBV9; D gene ambiguous. Germline loops: CDR1 SGDLS, CDR2 YYNGEE. CDR3 length equals 14 residues. V lost 0 bases and J 5 bases, leaving 8 bases between the germline ends.

The CDR3 reads CASSRVANYGYTF. CDR3 bases: TGTGCCAGCAGCCGCGTGGCTAACTATGGCTACACCTTC. This chain joins TRBV14 and TRBJ1-2; D is unresolved. The CDR3 is made up of 13 amino acids. V gave up 4 bases and J gave up 0 bases, with 6 bases separating them. CDR1 and CDR2 (germline): SGHDN, FVKESK. Looking up the rest from reference TRBV14 and TRBJ1-2 gives the full variable domain: EAGVTQFPSHSVIEKGQTVTLRCDPISGHDNLYWYRRVMGKEIKFLLHFVKESKQDESGMPNNRFLAERTGGTYSTLKVQPAELEDSGVYFCASSRVANYGYTFGSGTRLTVV.

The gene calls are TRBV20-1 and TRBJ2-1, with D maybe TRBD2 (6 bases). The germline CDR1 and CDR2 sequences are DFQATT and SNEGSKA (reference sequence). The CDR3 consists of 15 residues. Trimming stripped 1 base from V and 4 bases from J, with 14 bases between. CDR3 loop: CSARGRTGVYNEQFF. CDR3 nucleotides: TGCAGTGCTAGAGGACGGACGGGAGTGTACAATGAGCAGTTCTTC.

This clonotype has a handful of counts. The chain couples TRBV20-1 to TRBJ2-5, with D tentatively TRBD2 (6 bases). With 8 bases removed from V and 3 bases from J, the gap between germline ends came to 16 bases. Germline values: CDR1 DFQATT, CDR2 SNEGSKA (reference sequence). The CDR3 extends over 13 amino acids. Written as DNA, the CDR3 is TGCAGTCCTTACAATGCGGGGAAAGAGACCCAGTACTTC. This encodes CSPYNAGKETQYF.

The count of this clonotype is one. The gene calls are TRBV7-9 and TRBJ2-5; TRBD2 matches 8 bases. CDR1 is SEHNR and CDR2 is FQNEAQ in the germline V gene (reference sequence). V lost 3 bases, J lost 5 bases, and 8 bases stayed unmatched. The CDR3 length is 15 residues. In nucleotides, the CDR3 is TGTGCCAGCAGCTTGCCACTAGCGGTTGGGGAGACCCAGTACTTC. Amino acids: CASSLPLAVGETQYF.

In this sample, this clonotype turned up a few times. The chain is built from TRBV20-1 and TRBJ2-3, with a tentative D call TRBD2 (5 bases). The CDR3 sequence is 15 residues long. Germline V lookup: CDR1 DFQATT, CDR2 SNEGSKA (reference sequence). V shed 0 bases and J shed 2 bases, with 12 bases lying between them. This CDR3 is CSARDPKRNTDTQYF. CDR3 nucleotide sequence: TGCAGTGCTAGAGATCCCAAGCGGAACACAGATACGCAGTATTTT.

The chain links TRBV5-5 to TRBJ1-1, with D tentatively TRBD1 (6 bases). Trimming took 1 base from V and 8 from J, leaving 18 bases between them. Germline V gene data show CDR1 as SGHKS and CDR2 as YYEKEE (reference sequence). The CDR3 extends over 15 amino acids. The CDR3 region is CASSLRAGAKREAFF. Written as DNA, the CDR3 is TGTGCCAGCAGCTTGAGGGCAGGGGCCAAACGGGAAGCTTTCTTT. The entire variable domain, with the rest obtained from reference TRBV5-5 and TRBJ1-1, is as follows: DAGVTQSPTHLIKTRGQQVTLRCSPISGHKSVSWYQQVLGQGPQFIFQYYEKEERGRGNFPDRFSARQFPNYSSELNVNALLLGDSALYLCASSLRAGAKREAFFGQGTRLTVV.

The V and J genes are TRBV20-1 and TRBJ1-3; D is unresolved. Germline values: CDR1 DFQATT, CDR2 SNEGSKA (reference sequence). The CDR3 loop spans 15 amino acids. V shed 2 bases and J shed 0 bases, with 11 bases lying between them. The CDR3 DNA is TGCAGTGCTAGAAACCCGCAGTTCTCTGGAAACACCATATATTTT. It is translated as CSARNPQFSGNTIYF.

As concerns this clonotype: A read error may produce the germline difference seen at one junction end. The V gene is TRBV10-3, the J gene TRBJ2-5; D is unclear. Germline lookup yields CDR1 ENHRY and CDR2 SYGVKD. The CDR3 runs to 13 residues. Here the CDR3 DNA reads TGTGCCATCAACCTGAGAATAGGAGAGGCCCAGTACTTC. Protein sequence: CAINLRIGEAQYF.

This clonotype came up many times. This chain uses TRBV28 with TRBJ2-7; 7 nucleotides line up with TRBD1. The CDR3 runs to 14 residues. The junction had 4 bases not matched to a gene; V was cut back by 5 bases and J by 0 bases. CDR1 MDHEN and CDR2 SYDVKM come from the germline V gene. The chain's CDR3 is CASSNRDSSYEQYF. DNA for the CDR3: TGTGCCAGCAGTAACCGGGACAGCTCCTACGAGCAGTACTTC.

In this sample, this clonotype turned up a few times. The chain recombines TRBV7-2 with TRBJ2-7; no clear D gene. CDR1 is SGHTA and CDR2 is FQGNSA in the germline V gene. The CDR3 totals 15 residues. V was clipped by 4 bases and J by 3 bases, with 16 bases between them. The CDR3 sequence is CASSSRQGPDYEQYF. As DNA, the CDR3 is TGTGCCAGCAGCTCTCGACAAGGCCCCGACTACGAGCAGTACTTC.

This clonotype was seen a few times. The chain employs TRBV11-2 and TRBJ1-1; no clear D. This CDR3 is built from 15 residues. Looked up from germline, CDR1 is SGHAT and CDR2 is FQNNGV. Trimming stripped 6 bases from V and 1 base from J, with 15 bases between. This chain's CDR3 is CASSFSVAGNTEAFF. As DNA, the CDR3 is TGTGCCAGCAGTTTTTCGGTTGCTGGGAACACTGAAGCTTTCTTT.

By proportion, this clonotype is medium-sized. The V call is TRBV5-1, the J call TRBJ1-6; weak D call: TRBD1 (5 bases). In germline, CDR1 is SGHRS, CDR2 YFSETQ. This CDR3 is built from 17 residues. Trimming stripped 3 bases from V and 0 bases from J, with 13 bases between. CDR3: CASSSGLLDSYNSPLHF. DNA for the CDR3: TGCGCCAGCAGCTCGGGACTGCTAGACTCCTATAATTCACCCCTCCACTTT. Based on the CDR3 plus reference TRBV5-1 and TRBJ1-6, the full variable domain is KAGVTQTPRYLIKTRGQQVTLSCSPISGHRSVSWYQQTPGQGLQFLFEYFSETQRNKGNFPGRFSGRQFSNSRSEMNVSTLELGDSALYLCASSSGLLDSYNSPLHFGNGTRLTVT.

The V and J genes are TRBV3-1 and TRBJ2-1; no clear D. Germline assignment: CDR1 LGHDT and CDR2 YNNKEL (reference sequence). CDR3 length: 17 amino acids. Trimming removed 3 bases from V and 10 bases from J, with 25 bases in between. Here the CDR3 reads CASSHTVLPNPFREQFF. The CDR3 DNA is TGTGCCAGCAGCCACACCGTCCTGCCAAACCCATTTCGGGAGCAGTTCTTC.